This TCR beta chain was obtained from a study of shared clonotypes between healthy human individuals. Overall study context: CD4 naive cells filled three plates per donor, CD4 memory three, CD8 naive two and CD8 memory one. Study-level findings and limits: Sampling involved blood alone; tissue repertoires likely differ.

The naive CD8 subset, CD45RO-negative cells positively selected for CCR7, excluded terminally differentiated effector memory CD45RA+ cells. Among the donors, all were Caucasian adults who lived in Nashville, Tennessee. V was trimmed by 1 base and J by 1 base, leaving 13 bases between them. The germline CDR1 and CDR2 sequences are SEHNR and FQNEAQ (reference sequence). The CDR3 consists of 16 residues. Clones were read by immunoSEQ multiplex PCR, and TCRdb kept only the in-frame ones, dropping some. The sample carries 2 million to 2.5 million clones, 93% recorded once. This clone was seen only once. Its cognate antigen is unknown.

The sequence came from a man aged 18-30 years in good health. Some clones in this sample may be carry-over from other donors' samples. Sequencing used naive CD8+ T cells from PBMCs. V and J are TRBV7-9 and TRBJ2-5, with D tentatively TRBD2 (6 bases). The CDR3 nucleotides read TGTGCCAGCAGCTTAGGGAGGCCCGGGAGCCAAGAGACCCAGTACTTC. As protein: CASSLGRPGSQETQYF.